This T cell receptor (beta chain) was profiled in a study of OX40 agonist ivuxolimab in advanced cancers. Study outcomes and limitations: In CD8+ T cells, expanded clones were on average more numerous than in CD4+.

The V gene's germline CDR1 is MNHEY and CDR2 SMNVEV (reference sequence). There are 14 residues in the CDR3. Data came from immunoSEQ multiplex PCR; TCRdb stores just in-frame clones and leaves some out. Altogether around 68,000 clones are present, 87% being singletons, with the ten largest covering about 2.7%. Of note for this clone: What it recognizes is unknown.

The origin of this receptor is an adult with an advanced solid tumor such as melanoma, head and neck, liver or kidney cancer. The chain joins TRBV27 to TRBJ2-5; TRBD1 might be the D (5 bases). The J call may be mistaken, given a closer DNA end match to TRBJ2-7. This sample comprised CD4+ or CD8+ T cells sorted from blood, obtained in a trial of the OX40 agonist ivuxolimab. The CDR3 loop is CASRPFGQTYEQYF. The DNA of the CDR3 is TGTGCCAGCAGACCCTTTGGACAAACCTACGAGCAGTACTTC.